A selection of T cell receptor beta chains follows, all from one sample in a study of T cells in Graves' hyperthyroidism and ophthalmopathy. TCRdb itself ran the multiplex PCR reads through MiXCR, one entry per CDR3 protein. The data hold about 560,000 distinct CDR3 sequences, with 16% observed a single time. Sequencing was performed on blood. These receptors originate from a woman aged 18 to 35 with Graves' hyperthyroidism. Both conserved end residues are part of each CDR3. D genes are given only for firm matches. Expanded clones get a size class; other rows say once, few or many, or leave the size out.

v_gene: TRBV20-1; abundance: many; d_gene: -; j_gene: TRBJ2-7; CDR3aa: CSARAGGDSDEQYF; CDR3nt: TGCAGTGCTAGAGCGGGCGGGGATTCGGACGAGCAGTACTTC
v_gene: TRBV27; abundance: few; d_gene: -; j_gene: TRBJ1-2; CDR3aa: CASSFSGINYGYTF; CDR3nt: TGTGCCAGCAGTTTTTCGGGGATCAACTATGGCTACACCTTC
v_gene: TRBV9; abundance: many; d_gene: TRBD1; j_gene: TRBJ2-7; CDR3aa: CASSATGNEQYF; CDR3nt: TGTGCCAGCAGCGCGACAGGGAACGAGCAGTACTTC
v_gene: TRBV11-3; abundance: many; d_gene: -; j_gene: TRBJ2-3; CDR3aa: CASSQGFWGSTDTQYF; CDR3nt: TGTGCCAGCAGCCAGGGATTTTGGGGCAGCACAGATACGCAGTATTTT
v_gene: TRBV11-2; abundance: -; d_gene: -; j_gene: TRBJ1-3; CDR3aa: CASSLLRGGNTIYF; CDR3nt: TGTGCCAGCAGCTTACTGAGGGGAGGAAACACCATATATTTT
v_gene: TRBV2; abundance: -; d_gene: -; j_gene: TRBJ1-6; CDR3aa: CASSEGLSPLHF; CDR3nt: TGTGCCAGCAGTGAGGGGCTATCACCCCTCCACTTT
v_gene: TRBV12-3/TRBV12-4; abundance: -; d_gene: TRBD2; j_gene: TRBJ2-1; CDR3aa: CASSRLRLAGAYNEQFF; CDR3nt: TGTGCCAGCAGCCGCCTCAGACTAGCGGGAGCGTACAATGAGCAGTTCTTC
v_gene: TRBV10-3; abundance: few; d_gene: -; j_gene: TRBJ1-1; CDR3aa: CAINQGMNTEAFF; CDR3nt: TGTGCCATCAACCAGGGCATGAACACTGAAGCTTTCTTT
v_gene: TRBV12-3/TRBV12-4; abundance: many; d_gene: -; j_gene: TRBJ2-1; CDR3aa: CASSFSSYNEQFF; CDR3nt: TGTGCCAGCAGTTTCAGCTCCTACAATGAGCAGTTCTTC
v_gene: TRBV2; abundance: many; d_gene: -; j_gene: TRBJ2-1; CDR3aa: CASSLTRGPNEQFF; CDR3nt: TGTGCCAGCAGTCTTACTCGGGGTCCGAATGAGCAGTTCTTC
v_gene: TRBV19; abundance: few; d_gene: TRBD2; j_gene: TRBJ2-7; CDR3aa: CASSAGLAGVEQYF; CDR3nt: TGTGCCAGTAGTGCGGGACTAGCGGGGGTCGAGCAGTACTTC
v_gene: TRBV2; abundance: many; d_gene: TRBD1; j_gene: TRBJ2-7; CDR3aa: CASSRDRTYEQYF; CDR3nt: TGTGCCAGCAGTAGGGACAGAACCTACGAGCAGTACTTC
v_gene: TRBV5-5; abundance: -; d_gene: TRBD1; j_gene: TRBJ2-7; CDR3aa: CASSSRDRANEQYF; CDR3nt: TGTGCCAGCAGCTCCCGGGACAGGGCCAACGAGCAGTACTTC
v_gene: TRBV7-2; abundance: many; d_gene: -; j_gene: TRBJ2-1; CDR3aa: CASSFSGGFDNEQFF; CDR3nt: TGTGCCAGCAGCTTTAGCGGAGGGTTTGACAATGAGCAGTTCTTC
v_gene: TRBV29-1; abundance: few; d_gene: -; j_gene: TRBJ2-7; CDR3aa: CSVMQDYEQYF; CDR3nt: TGCAGCGTTATGCAGGACTACGAGCAGTACTTC
v_gene: TRBV7-9; abundance: few; d_gene: -; j_gene: TRBJ2-3; CDR3aa: CASSYGPTTDTQYF; CDR3nt: TGTGCCAGCAGCTACGGACCGACCACAGATACGCAGTATTTT
v_gene: TRBV10-3; abundance: -; d_gene: -; j_gene: TRBJ1-5; CDR3aa: CAISERLQINQPQHF; CDR3nt: TGTGCCATCAGTGAGCGACTCCAGATCAATCAGCCCCAGCATTTT
v_gene: TRBV12-3/TRBV12-4; abundance: many; d_gene: TRBD2; j_gene: TRBJ2-3; CDR3aa: CATQGGLAGGRGTDTQYF; CDR3nt: TGTGCCACCCAAGGGGGACTAGCGGGGGGGCGGGGCACAGATACGCAGTATTTT
v_gene: TRBV9; abundance: few; d_gene: TRBD1; j_gene: TRBJ1-5; CDR3aa: CASSPGQGAFGNQPQHF; CDR3nt: TGTGCCAGCAGCCCGGGACAGGGGGCGTTTGGCAATCAGCCCCAGCATTTT
v_gene: TRBV28; abundance: many; d_gene: TRBD1; j_gene: TRBJ2-7; CDR3aa: CASSSRPGGVGAGTYEQYF; CDR3nt: TGTGCCAGCAGTTCCCGGCCAGGGGGCGTCGGTGCGGGAACCTACGAGCAGTACTTC
v_gene: TRBV29-1; abundance: -; d_gene: -; j_gene: TRBJ1-1; CDR3aa: CSVDPWGRVDTEAFF; CDR3nt: TGCAGCGTTGATCCCTGGGGGAGAGTAGACACTGAAGCTTTCTTT
v_gene: TRBV6-1; abundance: few; d_gene: TRBD1; j_gene: TRBJ2-5; CDR3aa: CASRKTGRETQYF; CDR3nt: TGTGCCAGCAGAAAGACAGGGAGAGAGACCCAGTACTTC
v_gene: TRBV5-1; abundance: -; d_gene: -; j_gene: TRBJ2-2; CDR3aa: CASSLAQVNTGELFF; CDR3nt: TGCGCCAGCAGCTTAGCACAGGTCAACACCGGGGAGCTGTTTTTT
v_gene: TRBV11-3; abundance: many; d_gene: TRBD1; j_gene: TRBJ2-2; CDR3aa: CASSRPQGASNTGELFF; CDR3nt: TGTGCCAGCAGCCGACCACAGGGGGCCTCGAACACCGGGGAGCTGTTTTTT
v_gene: TRBV14; abundance: -; d_gene: TRBD2; j_gene: TRBJ2-1; CDR3aa: CASSIRTSGDYNEQFF; CDR3nt: TGTGCCAGCAGCATACGGACTAGCGGGGACTACAATGAGCAGTTCTTC
v_gene: TRBV19; abundance: -; d_gene: -; j_gene: TRBJ1-1; CDR3aa: CASNEGFTEAFF; CDR3nt: TGTGCCAGTAATGAGGGGTTCACTGAAGCTTTCTTT
v_gene: TRBV10-3; abundance: -; d_gene: -; j_gene: TRBJ1-3; CDR3aa: CAISERQPGSGNTIYF; CDR3nt: TGTGCCATCAGTGAGAGACAGCCTGGCTCTGGAAACACCATATATTTT
v_gene: TRBV4-3; abundance: -; d_gene: -; j_gene: TRBJ1-2; CDR3aa: CASSQDRIEYGYTF; CDR3nt: TGCGCCAGCAGCCAAGATCGGATCGAATATGGCTACACCTTC